These 10 T cell receptor beta chains were all obtained from the same sample, sequenced in a study of T cells after yellow fever vaccination. TCRdb re-called the 5' RACE reads with MiXCR, one entry per CDR3 protein. The data contain approximately 300,000 distinct CDR3 sequences, 6.8% of them singletons. The starting material was PBMCs, obtained around 45 days after the first yellow fever vaccination. These receptor sequences come from a man aged 18 to 30 who received the YFV17D yellow fever vaccine.

This chain connects TRBV5-5 to TRBJ2-3; the match to TRBD2 covers 7 bases. After removal of 0 bases from V and 0 bases from J, the junction contained 4 bases not matched to a gene. This CDR3 is built from 16 residues. Germline CDR1 is SGHKS and CDR2 is YYEKEE (reference sequence). The CDR3: CASSLGTGGSTDTQYF. The CDR3 DNA is TGTGCCAGCAGCTTGGGGACGGGGGGAAGCACAGATACGCAGTATTTT.

V is TRBV7-9 and J is TRBJ1-3; unclear D gene. The V end was cut by 8 bases, the J end by 2 bases, with 13 bases between. This CDR3 has 14 amino acids. Germline CDR1 is SEHNR and CDR2 is FQNEAQ (reference sequence). The CDR3 region is CASRAPVTGNTIYF. As DNA, the CDR3 is TGTGCCAGCCGAGCGCCTGTGACTGGAAACACCATATATTTT.

The chain uses TRBV20-1 and TRBJ1-2; D gene ambiguous. Germline V gives CDR1 DFQATT, CDR2 SNEGSKA (reference sequence). V was trimmed by 5 bases and J by 4 bases, leaving 8 bases between them. The CDR3 is 11 amino acids. CDR3 nucleotides: TGCAGTGCTGGAACGGTCTATGGCTACACCTTC. Its translation is CSAGTVYGYTF.

This clonotype was observed many times. The chain uses TRBV29-1 and TRBJ2-7; the D call may be TRBD1 or TRBD2 (5 bases each). This CDR3 has 14 residues. CDR1 is SQVTM and CDR2 is ANQGSEA in the germline V gene. V was clipped by 5 bases and J by 3 bases, with 17 bases between them. For the CDR3, the DNA is TGCAGCGTTTCCCGGGGTCAAGGGGACTACGAGCAGTACTTC. Translated, it gives CSVSRGQGDYEQYF.

In this sample, this clonotype turned up many times. This chain connects TRBV6-1 to TRBJ2-7; D may be TRBD1 or TRBD2 (6 bases each). CDR1 is MNHNS, CDR2 SASEGT, per germline. CDR3 length equals 14 residues. V was pared by 6 bases and J by 1 base, with 13 bases between. The CDR3 is CASRSGGRSYEQYV. In nucleotides, the CDR3 is TGTGCCAGCAGGTCCGGGGGCAGATCCTACGAGCAGTACGTC.

The V call is TRBV18, the J call TRBJ2-7; D might be TRBD1 (6 bases). The CDR3 contains 14 residues. Germline values: CDR1 KGHSH, CDR2 LQKENI. V lost 3 bases and J 3 bases, leaving 12 bases between the germline ends. Written as DNA, the CDR3 is TGTGCCAGCTCACCGTCAGGGGATCGCTACGAGCAGTACGTC. This encodes CASSPSGDRYEQYV.

The CDR3 bases are TGTGCCACCAGTGATGGGGATGGCTACACCTTC. This gives the protein CATSDGDGYTF. This chain joins TRBV24-1 and TRBJ1-2, with D unclear. Germline CDR1 is KGHDR and CDR2 is SFDVKD. The length of the CDR3 is 11 residues. V lost 3 bases to trimming and J lost 6 bases, with 4 bases between them.

The chain has TRBV19 and TRBJ2-2; TRBD1 matches at 8 bases. Germline-derived CDR1 and CDR2 are LNHDA and SQIVND (reference sequence). The V gene end was trimmed by 5 bases and the J gene end by 3 bases; junction bases not matched to a gene: 5. This CDR3 contains 15 residues. The CDR3 protein is CASSATGADTGELFF. The CDR3 nucleotides are TGTGCCAGTAGTGCGACAGGGGCGGACACCGGGGAGCTGTTTTTT.

The rearrangement uses TRBV5-1 and TRBJ1-2; 8 nucleotides align to TRBD1. In germline, CDR1 is SGHRS, CDR2 YFSETQ. This CDR3 contains 16 residues. V dropped 5 bases and J dropped 4; count of bases not matched to a gene: 13. DNA for the CDR3: TGCGCCAGCAGTACCGGGACAGGCCTATCTTCCTATGGCTACACCTTC. Amino acid sequence: CASSTGTGLSSYGYTF. The variable domain in full, completed from reference TRBV5-1 and TRBJ1-2, reads KAGVTQTPRYLIKTRGQQVTLSCSPISGHRSVSWYQQTPGQGLQFLFEYFSETQRNKGNFPGRFSGRQFSNSRSEMNVSTLELGDSALYLCASSTGTGLSSYGYTFGSGTRLTVV.

This clonotype was counted ten times or more. V is TRBV7-9 and J is TRBJ2-3, with a weak D call TRBD2 (7 bases). Germline V lookup: CDR1 SEHNR, CDR2 FQNEAQ (reference sequence). CDR3 length: 15 residues. Trimming shortened V by 0 bases and J by 4 bases, and 11 bases separated the two germline ends. The CDR3 nucleotides read TGTGCCAGCAGCTTAGCCTCGGGGGGCCCAGATACGCAGTATTTT. Encoded protein: CASSLASGGPDTQYF.